Below are 25 T cell receptor beta chains sequenced from a single sample in a study of cytomegalovirus exposure and HLA in healthy donors. Researchers ran the PCR with 60 Vbeta and 13 Jbeta primers. Sequenced by immunoSEQ multiplex PCR; TCRdb stores in-frame clones only, minus some. The table lists about 180,000 clones, 82% of them singletons. The source material was PBMCs. These receptors came from a man aged 35 to 55 in good health and CMV-seronegative.

There are a few counts of this clone. V usage is TRBV7-9 and J usage is TRBJ1-2; possibly TRBD1 for D (6 bases). The CDR3 totals 14 residues. In germline, CDR1 is SEHNR, CDR2 FQNEAQ (reference sequence). The V and J ends lost 5 bases and 13 bases respectively, with 23 bases between them. Here the CDR3 reads CASSTDGQPVLFTF. The CDR3 coding sequence is TGTGCCAGCAGCACAGATGGACAGCCTGTATTATTCACCTTC.

The V and J genes are TRBV6-4 and TRBJ2-7, with TRBD2 identical over 12 bases. This CDR3 contains 14 residues. Trimming took 3 bases from V and 3 from J; bases not matched to a gene: 0. Germline V lookup: CDR1 MRHNA, CDR2 SNTAGT. This CDR3 is CASSELAGGYEQYF. For the CDR3, the DNA is TGTGCCAGCAGTGAACTAGCGGGGGGCTACGAGCAGTACTTC.

This chain connects TRBV14 to TRBJ1-4; possible D gene TRBD1, 5 bases. CDR1 is SGHDN, CDR2 FVKESK, per germline. The CDR3 runs to 15 residues. V lost 6 bases to trimming and J lost 3 bases, with 14 bases between them. The DNA of the CDR3 is TGTGCCAGCAGTACGGGGGGGGTCGCTAATGAAAAACTGTTTTTT. Translation gives CASSTGGVANEKLFF.

The rearrangement joins TRBV6-1 to TRBJ2-5; D might be TRBD1 (5 bases). The CDR3 spans 14 residues. The germline CDR1 and CDR2 sequences are MNHNS and SASEGT. Trimming stripped 7 bases from V and 0 bases from J, with 12 bases between. The CDR3 reads CASTPSGYQETQYF. The CDR3 region has the DNA TGTGCCAGCACCCCCTCAGGGTACCAAGAGACCCAGTACTTC.

Points on this clone: Other DNA sequences from this sample encode an identical CDR3 as well. The chain employs TRBV5-1 and TRBJ1-2; D not certain. V was pared by 0 bases and J by 2 bases, with 5 bases between. The CDR3 is 13 amino acids. In germline, CDR1 is SGHRS, CDR2 YFSETQ. DNA of the CDR3: TGCGCCAGCAGCTTGGGAGGAAACTATGGCTACACCTTC. It is translated as CASSLGGNYGYTF.

The rearrangement uses TRBV12-5 and TRBJ1-1, with D tentatively TRBD1 (5 bases). Germline V gene sequence: CDR1 LGHNT, CDR2 FRNRAP. CDR3 length equals 13 residues. The V end was cut by 7 bases, the J end by 4 bases, with 13 bases between. CDR3: CASAPSGGTEAFF. CDR3 DNA: TGTGCTAGTGCCCCCTCCGGGGGCACTGAAGCTTTCTTT.

In this sample, this clone turned up once. This chain joins TRBV15 and TRBJ1-6; maybe TRBD1 (5 bases). Germline-derived CDR1 and CDR2 are LNHNV and YYDKDF (reference sequence). The CDR3 runs to 15 residues. V lost 0 bases and J lost 10, with 13 bases in between. CDR3 loop: CATSRDWGEFSPLHF. The DNA of the CDR3 is TGTGCCACCAGCAGAGATTGGGGGGAATTCTCACCCCTCCACTTT.

This clone has a handful of counts. The chain has TRBV7-8 and TRBJ1-1; tentative D call: TRBD1 (5 bases). V lost 2 bases, J lost 4 bases, and 14 bases lay in between. Per germline, CDR1 SGHVS and CDR2 FQNEAQ. CDR3 length: 15 residues. The CDR3 spells CASSLSSGRGTEAFF. The CDR3 coding sequence is TGTGCCAGCAGCTTATCTTCAGGGCGTGGCACTGAAGCTTTCTTT.

V gene TRBV15 combines with J gene TRBJ2-5; TRBD2 is a possible D gene (6 bases). V was shortened by 0 bases and J by 5 bases, with 13 bases between the two germline ends. From germline, CDR1 is LNHNV and CDR2 YYDKDF (reference sequence). The CDR3 has 15 amino acids. The CDR3, as DNA: TGTGCCACCAGCAGAGATGGCACTAGCAAGGAGACCCAGTACTTC. Residues: CATSRDGTSKETQYF.

This chain connects TRBV7-2 to TRBJ1-1; 8 nucleotides line up with TRBD1. CDR1 is SGHTA and CDR2 is FQGNSA in the germline V gene. V gave up 5 bases and J gave up 4 bases; unmatched junction bases: 6. CDR3 size: 14 residues. The CDR3 DNA sequence: TGTGCCAGCAGCGGACAGGGCTTGATCACTGAAGCTTTCTTT. It encodes CASSGQGLITEAFF.

The chain combines TRBV6-6 with TRBJ1-1; D is possibly TRBD1 (5 bases). The CDR3 runs 15 residues. Germline CDR1 is MNHNY and CDR2 is SVGAGI (reference sequence). V lost 2 bases and J lost 2, with 12 bases in between. The CDR3 DNA follows: TGTGCCAGCAGTTACGCCGTAACAGGAAACACTGAAGCTTTCTTT. Protein sequence: CASSYAVTGNTEAFF.

The chain has TRBV7-2 and TRBJ2-7; perhaps TRBD2 as D (5 bases). The CDR3 consists of 17 residues. Trimming removed 0 bases from V and 0 bases from J, with 15 bases in between. CDR1 and CDR2 from the germline V gene are SGHTA and FQGNSA. Here the CDR3 DNA reads TGTGCCAGCAGCTTAGCGGCCAGCGGCCATGTCTCCTACGAGCAGTACTTC. Translation gives CASSLAASGHVSYEQYF. Variable domain in full (rest from reference TRBV7-2 and TRBJ2-7): GAGVSQSPSNKVTEKGKDVELRCDPISGHTALYWYRQSLGQGLEFLIYFQGNSAPDKSGLPSDRFSAERTGGSVSTLTIQRTQQEDSAVYLCASSLAASGHVSYEQYFGPGTRLTVT.

This rearrangement joins TRBV5-4 to TRBJ1-2, with a weak D call TRBD1 (6 bases). From germline, CDR1 is SGHNT and CDR2 YYREEE (reference sequence). The CDR3 consists of 13 residues. V dropped 1 base and J dropped 4 bases, with 8 bases sitting between them. CDR3 in amino acids: CASSLSDSYGYTF. CDR3 nucleotide sequence: TGTGCCAGCAGCTTGTCGGACAGCTATGGCTACACCTTC.

This rearrangement joins TRBV9 to TRBJ1-1; D unclear. The V end was cut by 4 bases, the J end by 3 bases, with 10 bases between. The CDR3 totals 13 residues. Germline CDR1 reads SGDLS; CDR2 reads YYNGEE. DNA for the CDR3: TGTGCCAGCAGCCGGCTTCGGGACACTGAAGCTTTCTTT. Protein: CASSRLRDTEAFF.

This chain links TRBV27 with TRBJ1-2; weak D call: TRBD1 (6 bases). Looked up from germline, CDR1 is MNHEY and CDR2 is SMNVEV (reference sequence). The V gene lost 5 bases and the J gene lost 5 bases, with 21 bases spanning the gap. The CDR3 consists of 16 residues. CDR3 amino acids: CASSQNRVRTSYGYTF. CDR3 sequence (DNA): TGTGCCAGCAGTCAAAACAGGGTACGAACCTCATATGGCTACACCTTC.

This chain joins TRBV5-1 and TRBJ1-2; TRBD1 matches 10 bases. The CDR3 covers 14 residues. V gave up 7 bases and J gave up 6 bases; unmatched junction bases: 9. The germline gives CDR1 SGHRS, CDR2 YFSETQ. In DNA form, the CDR3 reads TGCGCCAGCTCCAGACAGGGGGCCGTAGATGGCTACACCTTC. Its protein product is CASSRQGAVDGYTF.

The V gene is TRBV9, the J gene TRBJ2-7, with D tentatively TRBD1 (6 bases). Germline values: CDR1 SGDLS, CDR2 YYNGEE. The CDR3 extends over 14 amino acids. V lost 4 bases to trimming and J lost 7 bases, with 18 bases between them. CDR3 region: CASSPRSGVGEQYF. CDR3 DNA sequence: TGTGCCAGCAGCCCCCGCTCAGGGGTCGGGGAGCAGTACTTC. Complete variable domain (other parts from reference TRBV9 and TRBJ2-7): DSGVTQTPKHLITATGQRVTLRCSPRSGDLSVYWYQQSLDQGLQFLIQYYNGEERAKGNILERFSAQQFPDLHSELNLSSLELGDSALYFCASSPRSGVGEQYFGPGTRLTVT.

The rearrangement joins TRBV9 to TRBJ1-6; no clear D. CDR1 is SGDLS and CDR2 is YYNGEE in the germline V gene. With 3 bases removed from V and 7 bases from J, the gap between germline ends came to 5 bases. This CDR3 spans 12 amino acids. The CDR3 protein is CASSGRNSPLHF. The CDR3 DNA reads TGTGCCAGCAGCGGGAGAAATTCACCCCTCCACTTT.

The chain carries TRBV28 and TRBJ2-7; 7 bases are shared with TRBD2. J was trimmed by 3 bases and V by 0 bases; bases with no gene match: 8. The CDR3 spans 16 residues. The germline gives CDR1 MDHEN, CDR2 SYDVKM. CDR3 in amino acids: CASSLWSSGYIYEQYF. DNA for the CDR3: TGTGCCAGCAGTTTATGGAGTAGCGGGTACATCTACGAGCAGTACTTC.

The chain combines TRBV28 with TRBJ1-2, with D tentatively TRBD1 (6 bases). CDR3 length: 14 residues. The V and J ends lost 1 base and 8 bases respectively, with 14 bases between them. CDR1 and CDR2 (germline): MDHEN, SYDVKM. As DNA, the CDR3 is TGTGCCAGCAGTTTATTAGGAAGGGGGAGAGGCTACACCTTC. Its protein product is CASSLLGRGRGYTF.

In DNA, the CDR3 is TGTGCCAGCAGCCCTCAGGGGGTTCAGGGCGGGGAGCTGTTTTTT. Protein: CASSPQGVQGGELFF. This chain links TRBV7-2 with TRBJ2-2; TRBD1 agrees at 7 bases. CDR3 length: 15 amino acids. Per germline, CDR1 SGHTA and CDR2 FQGNSA. J was trimmed by 7 bases and V by 5 bases; bases with no gene match: 10.

The V gene is TRBV18, the J gene TRBJ1-2; D is perhaps TRBD1 (6 bases). This CDR3 region has 15 residues. Per the germline V gene, CDR1 is KGHSH and CDR2 is LQKENI. Deletions cut 3 bases from V and 1 base from J, with 12 bases between. The CDR3 loop reads CASSPDSFLNYGYTF. The CDR3 bases are TGTGCCAGCTCACCGGACAGTTTCCTTAACTATGGCTACACCTTC.

A single count supports this clone. This chain joins TRBV9 and TRBJ2-1, with 9 nucleotides matching TRBD1. V was clipped by 3 bases and J by 9 bases; unmatched bases: 7. Germline lookup yields CDR1 SGDLS and CDR2 YYNGEE. CDR3 length: 14 residues. The CDR3 is CASSGGQGFGEQFF. Here the CDR3 DNA reads TGTGCCAGCAGCGGAGGACAGGGGTTCGGTGAGCAGTTCTTC.

The chain carries TRBV2 and TRBJ2-3; 10 nucleotides agree with TRBD2. The CDR3 has 14 amino acids. J lost 4 bases, V lost 8 bases, and 6 bases had no gene match. The germline V gene encodes CDR1 SNHLY and CDR2 FYNNEI. CDR3 nucleotide sequence: TGTGCCAGCGGGGGGACTAGCGCAGCAGATACGCAGTATTTT. It encodes CASGGTSAADTQYF.

The J gene is TRBJ1-2, the V gene TRBV11-2; D remains ambiguous. V was cut by 5 bases and J by 0 bases, with 13 bases left in between. Germline V gives CDR1 SGHAT, CDR2 FQNNGV. The CDR3 runs 15 residues. The CDR3 region has the DNA TGTGCCAGCAGCCCCGGACTTGCGGCTAACTATGGCTACACCTTC. It translates to CASSPGLAANYGYTF.